This T cell receptor (beta chain) was observed in a study of blood T cell repertoires in COVID-19. The CDR3 contains 15 residues. Germline loops: CDR1 MNHEY, CDR2 SMNVEV (reference sequence). Deletions cut 2 bases from V and 2 bases from J, with 11 bases between. Assay: immunoSEQ multiplex PCR; the TCRdb copy retains only in-frame clones and omits some. Here the sample spans 400,000 to 500,000 clones, more than 75% being singletons. Participant ages covered roughly 18 to 89 years across 24 US areas. Participants' own reports of clinical history determined their cohort assignment. This chain uses TRBV27 with TRBJ2-3; no clear D. The sequence was obtained from a woman between 35 and 50 years old who had recovered from COVID-19. Source material: PBMCs or T cells enriched from blood (not recorded which). CDR3 coding DNA: TGTGCCAGCAGTTTAATAGCAACTCTCACAGATACGCAGTATTTT. Its protein product is CASSLIATLTDTQYF.